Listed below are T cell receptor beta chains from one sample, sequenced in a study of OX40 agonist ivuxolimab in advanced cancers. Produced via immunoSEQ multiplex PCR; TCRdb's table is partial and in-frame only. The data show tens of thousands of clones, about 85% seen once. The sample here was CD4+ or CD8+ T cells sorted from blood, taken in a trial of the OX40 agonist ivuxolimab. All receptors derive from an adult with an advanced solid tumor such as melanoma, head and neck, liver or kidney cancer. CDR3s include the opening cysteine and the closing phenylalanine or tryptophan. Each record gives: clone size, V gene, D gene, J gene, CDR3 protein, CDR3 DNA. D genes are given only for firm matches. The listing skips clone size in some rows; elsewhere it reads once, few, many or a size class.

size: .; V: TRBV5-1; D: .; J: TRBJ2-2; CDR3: CASQNPPGELFF; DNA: TGCGCCAGCCAGAATCCTCCCGGGGAGCTGTTTTTT
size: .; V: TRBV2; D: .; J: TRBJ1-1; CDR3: CASMEGSTNTEAFF; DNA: TGTGCCAGCATGGAGGGCAGCACCAACACTGAAGCTTTCTTT
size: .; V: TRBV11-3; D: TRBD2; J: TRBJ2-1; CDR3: CASSSPGRDNEQFF; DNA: TGTGCCAGCAGCTCCCCGGGGAGGGACAATGAGCAGTTCTTC
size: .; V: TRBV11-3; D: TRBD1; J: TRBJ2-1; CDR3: CASSSGTGVRDEQFF; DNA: TGTGCCAGCAGCTCCGGGACAGGGGTTCGTGATGAGCAGTTCTTC
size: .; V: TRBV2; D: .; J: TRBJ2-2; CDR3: CASSESSDGELFF; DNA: TGTGCCAGCAGTGAAAGCTCAGACGGGGAGCTGTTTTTT
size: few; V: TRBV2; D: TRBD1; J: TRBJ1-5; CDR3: CASSGNQGARHF; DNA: TGTGCCAGCAGTGGGAACCAGGGGGCGAGGCATTTT
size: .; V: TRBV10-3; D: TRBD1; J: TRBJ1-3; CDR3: CAISEPDRGSGNTIYF; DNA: TGTGCCATCAGTGAGCCTGACAGGGGGTCTGGAAACACCATATATTTT
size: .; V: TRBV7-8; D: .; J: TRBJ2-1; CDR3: CASSLGTAIAYEQFF; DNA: TGTGCCAGCAGCTTAGGGACGGCGATCGCCTATGAGCAGTTCTTC
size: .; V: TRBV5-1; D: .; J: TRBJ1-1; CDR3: CASSLEPNTEAFF; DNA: TGCGCCAGCAGCTTGGAGCCGAACACTGAAGCTTTCTTT
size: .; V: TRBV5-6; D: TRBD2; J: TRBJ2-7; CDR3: CASSSLFKAGGPENYEQYF; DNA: TGTGCCAGCAGCTCCCTTTTTAAAGCGGGAGGGCCCGAGAACTACGAGCAGTACTTC
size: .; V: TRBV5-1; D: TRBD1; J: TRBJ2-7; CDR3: CASSPGTGAYEQYF; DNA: TGCGCCAGCAGCCCCGGGACAGGGGCCTACGAGCAGTACTTC
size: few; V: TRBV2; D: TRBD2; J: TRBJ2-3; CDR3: CASSEATSGRGTDTQYF; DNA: TGTGCCAGCAGTGAAGCCACTAGCGGGAGGGGTACAGATACGCAGTATTTT
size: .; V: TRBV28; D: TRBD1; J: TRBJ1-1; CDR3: CASSFKGAGNTEAFF; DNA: TGTGCCAGCAGTTTCAAGGGGGCAGGGAACACTGAAGCTTTCTTT
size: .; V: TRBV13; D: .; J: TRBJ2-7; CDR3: CASSLGSSYEQYF; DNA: TGTGCCAGCAGCTTAGGTAGCTCCTACGAGCAGTACTTC
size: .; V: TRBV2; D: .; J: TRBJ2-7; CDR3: CASSGLTEGVGYEQYF; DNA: TGTGCCAGCAGTGGATTAACGGAGGGAGTCGGTTACGAGCAGTACTTC
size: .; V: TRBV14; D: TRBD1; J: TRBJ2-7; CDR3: CASSQGVWDRASNYEQYF; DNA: TGTGCCAGCAGCCAAGGGGTGTGGGACAGGGCTAGTAACTACGAGCAGTACTTC
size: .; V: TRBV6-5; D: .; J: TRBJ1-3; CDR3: CASIRRSSGNTIYF; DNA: TGTGCCAGCATACGGCGTAGCTCTGGAAACACCATATATTTT
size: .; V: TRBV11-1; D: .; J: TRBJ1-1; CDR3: CASSSRANTEAFF; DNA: TGTGCCAGCAGCTCACGGGCGAACACTGAAGCTTTCTTT
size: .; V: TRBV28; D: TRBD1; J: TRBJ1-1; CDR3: CASSLRWTGLNTEAFF; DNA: TGTGCCAGCAGTCTACGGTGGACAGGGCTGAACACTGAAGCTTTCTTT
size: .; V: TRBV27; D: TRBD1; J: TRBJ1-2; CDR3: CASMPGQGYGYTF; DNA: TGTGCCAGCATGCCGGGACAGGGCTATGGCTACACCTTC
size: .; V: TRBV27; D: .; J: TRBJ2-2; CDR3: CASSPSGENFQNTGELFF; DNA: TGTGCCAGCAGTCCCAGTGGAGAAAACTTTCAGAACACCGGGGAGCTGTTTTTT
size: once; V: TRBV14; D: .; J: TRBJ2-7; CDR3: CASSQEVLGGGAEIYEQYF; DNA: TGTGCCAGCAGCCAAGAAGTTTTAGGTGGCGGAGCGGAGATTTACGAGCAGTACTTC
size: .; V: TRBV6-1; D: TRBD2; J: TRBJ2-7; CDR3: CASKATSVDEQYF; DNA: TGTGCCAGCAAGGCGACTAGCGTCGACGAGCAGTACTTC
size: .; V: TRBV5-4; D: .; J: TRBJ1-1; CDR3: CASSRGEGTEAFF; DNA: TGTGCCAGCAGCCGCGGGGAGGGCACTGAAGCTTTCTTT
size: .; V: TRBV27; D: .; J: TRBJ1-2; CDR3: CASSSFGGRGNSNYGYTF; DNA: TGTGCCAGCAGTTCCTTTGGTGGAAGGGGGAATTCTAACTATGGCTACACCTTC
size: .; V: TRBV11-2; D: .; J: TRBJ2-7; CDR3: CASSRTERSLGDEQYF; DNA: TGTGCCAGCAGTCGGACGGAGAGATCCCTCGGGGACGAGCAGTACTTC
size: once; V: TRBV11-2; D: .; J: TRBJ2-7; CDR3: CASSRGTVSYEQYF; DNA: TGTGCCAGCAGCCGCGGGACGGTATCCTACGAGCAGTACTTC
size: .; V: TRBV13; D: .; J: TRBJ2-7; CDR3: CASSLGSFNEQYF; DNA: TGTGCCAGCAGCTTAGGGAGTTTCAACGAGCAGTACTTC
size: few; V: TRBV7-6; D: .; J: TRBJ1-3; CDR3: CASSLGFRSRSSGNTIYF; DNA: TGTGCCAGCAGCTTAGGCTTTCGATCGCGGAGCTCTGGAAACACCATATATTTT
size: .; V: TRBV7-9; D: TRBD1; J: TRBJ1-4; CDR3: CASSSDRGNEKLFF; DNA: TGTGCCAGCAGCTCGGACAGGGGAAATGAAAAACTGTTTTTT
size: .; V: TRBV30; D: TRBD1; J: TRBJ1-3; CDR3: CAWSPDRGDFGNTIYF; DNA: TGTGCCTGGAGCCCCGACAGGGGGGATTTTGGAAACACCATATATTTT
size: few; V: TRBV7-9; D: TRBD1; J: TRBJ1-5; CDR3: CASSFYVTGANQPQHF; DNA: TGTGCCAGCAGCTTTTACGTGACAGGGGCCAATCAGCCCCAGCATTTT
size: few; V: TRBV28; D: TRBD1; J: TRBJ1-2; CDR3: CASSDRGRGGYTF; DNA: TGTGCCAGCAGTGACAGGGGGCGCGGAGGCTACACCTTC
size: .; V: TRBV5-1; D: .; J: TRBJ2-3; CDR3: CASSPGTLIGGDTQYF; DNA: TGCGCCAGCAGCCCCGGGACTCTCATTGGGGGAGATACGCAGTATTTT
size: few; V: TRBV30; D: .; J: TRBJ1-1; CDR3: CAWSVWGAEAFF; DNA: TGTGCCTGGAGTGTTTGGGGAGCTGAAGCTTTCTTT
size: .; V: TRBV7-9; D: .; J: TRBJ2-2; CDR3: CASSRDTGELFF; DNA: TGTGCCAGCAGCAGGGACACCGGGGAGCTGTTTTTT
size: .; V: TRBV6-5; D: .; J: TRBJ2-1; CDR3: CASCFGPNNEQFF; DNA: TGTGCCAGCTGCTTCGGTCCGAACAATGAGCAGTTCTTC
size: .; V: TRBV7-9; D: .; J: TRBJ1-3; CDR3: CASSLADSGNTIYF; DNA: TGTGCCAGCAGCTTAGCGGACTCTGGAAACACCATATATTTT
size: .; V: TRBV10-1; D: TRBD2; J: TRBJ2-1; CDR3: CASSSGRAADEQFF; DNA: TGCGCCAGCAGTTCGGGGAGGGCCGCGGATGAGCAGTTCTTC
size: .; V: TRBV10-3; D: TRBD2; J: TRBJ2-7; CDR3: CAISETSGSYEQYF; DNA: TGTGCCATCAGTGAGACTAGCGGGAGCTACGAGCAGTACTTC
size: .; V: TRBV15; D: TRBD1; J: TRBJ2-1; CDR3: CATSRVVTGEFNEQFF; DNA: TGTGCCACCAGCAGAGTCGTGACAGGGGAGTTCAATGAGCAGTTCTTC
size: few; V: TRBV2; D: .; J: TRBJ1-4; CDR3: CASSVPVGSSSPQTSEKLFF; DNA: TGTGCCAGCAGTGTACCCGTGGGATCTTCTTCCCCTCAAACCAGTGAAAAACTGTTTTTT
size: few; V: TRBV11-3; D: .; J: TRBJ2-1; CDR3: CASSLSRNNEQFF; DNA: TGTGCCAGCAGCTTATCCAGGAACAATGAGCAGTTCTTC
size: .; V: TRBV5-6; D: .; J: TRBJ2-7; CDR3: CASSAGGLAYEQYF; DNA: TGTGCCAGCAGCGCCGGCGGCCTTGCCTACGAGCAGTACTTC
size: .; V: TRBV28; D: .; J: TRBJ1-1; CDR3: CASSLSDRMNTEAFF; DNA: TGTGCCAGCAGTTTATCGGACAGAATGAACACTGAAGCTTTCTTT
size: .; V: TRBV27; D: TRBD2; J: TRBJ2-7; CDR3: CASSPRTSGSEQYF; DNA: TGTGCCAGCAGTCCTAGGACTAGCGGGAGCGAGCAGTACTTC
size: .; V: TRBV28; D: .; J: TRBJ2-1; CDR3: CASTHRDSTYNEQFF; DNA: TGTGCCAGCACGCACCGGGACTCAACCTACAATGAGCAGTTCTTC
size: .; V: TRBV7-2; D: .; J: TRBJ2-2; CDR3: CASSFGMTRTGELFF; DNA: TGTGCCAGCAGCTTCGGGATGACCCGCACCGGGGAGCTGTTTTTT
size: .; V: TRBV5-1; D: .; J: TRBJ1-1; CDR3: CASSLNPGNTEAFF; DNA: TGCGCCAGCAGCTTAAATCCTGGGAACACTGAAGCTTTCTTT